Below, 26 T cell receptor beta chains from the same sample are listed, as sequenced in a study of blood T cells in healthy people across ages. Next came a second PCR, run for about 7 to 11 cycles, which used a sample-barcoded 5' primer along with a J-beta primer mix. TCRdb recomputed calls from the 5' RACE reads with MiXCR, one row per CDR3 protein. The sample lists about 800,000 distinct CDR3 sequences; 58% were seen once. Sequencing used blood. These receptor sequences come from a man between 25 and 39 years old in good health.

On this clonotype itself: One end of the junction does not line up with germline, which may come from a read error. The V call is TRBV7-8, the J call TRBJ2-7, with 7 bases fitting TRBD2. Germline V gene lookup returns CDR1 SGHVS and CDR2 FQNEAQ. This CDR3 contains 14 residues. The CDR3, as DNA: TGCGCCAGCAGCTTATCGGGAGGAACAGTCGAGCAGTACTTC. It encodes CASSLSGGTVEQYF.

The chain couples TRBV12-3 or TRBV12-4 to TRBJ2-6, with D unclear. The CDR3 spans 15 residues. V was clipped by 6 bases and J by 1 base, with 10 bases between them. CDR3 nucleotide sequence: TGTGCCAGCAGCACGCCACTTTCTGGGGCCAACGTCCTGACTTTC. Amino acids: CASSTPLSGANVLTF.

The genes are TRBV3-1 and TRBJ2-5, with 12 bases fitting TRBD2. The germline V gene has CDR1 LGHDT and CDR2 YNNKEL (reference sequence). This CDR3 has 16 amino acids. V shed 4 bases and J 3 bases; nucleotides not matched to a gene: 6. The DNA of the CDR3 is TGTGCCAGCAGCCCCAGGACTAGCGGGACTAAAGAGACCCAGTACTTC. This encodes CASSPRTSGTKETQYF.

The chain is built from TRBV10-2 and TRBJ2-1; TRBD2 matches 8 bases. The CDR3 has 15 amino acids. The germline V gene has CDR1 WSHSY and CDR2 SAAADI. With 6 bases clipped from V and 10 bases from J, the junction kept 14 bases outside the gene matches. In DNA, the CDR3 is TGCGCCAGCAGAACATCCGGGGGGGCCGTCTACGAGCAGTTCTTC. Its protein product is CASRTSGGAVYEQFF.

This clonotype was picked up one time. V and J are TRBV7-9 and TRBJ2-1, with 10 bases lining up with TRBD2. Germline loops: CDR1 SEHNR, CDR2 FQNEAQ (reference sequence). This CDR3 is 15 amino acids long. The trim removed 3 bases at V and 5 bases at J, leaving 4 bases unmatched. In DNA form, the CDR3 reads TGTGCCAGCAGCTTTAAAAGCGGGGGGGACAATGAGCAGTTCTTC. Its protein is CASSFKSGGDNEQFF. Drawing the rest from reference TRBV7-9 and TRBJ2-1, the complete variable domain is DTGVSQNPRHKITKRGQNVTFRCDPISEHNRLYWYRQTLGQGPEFLTYFQNEAQLEKSRLLSDRFSAERPKGSFSTLEIQRTEQGDSAMYLCASSFKSGGDNEQFFGPGTRLTVL.

This clonotype was seen at least ten times. The V gene is TRBV25-1, the J gene TRBJ2-2, with 9 bases identical to TRBD1. V shed 4 bases, J shed 3 bases, and the junction held 0 bases outside the gene matches. CDR3 length: 14 residues. Germline V lookup: CDR1 MGHDK, CDR2 SYGVNS. The CDR3 sequence: CASSGDRDTGELFF. The DNA for the CDR3 is TGTGCCAGCAGTGGGGACAGGGACACCGGGGAGCTGTTTTTT.

The V call is TRBV30, the J call TRBJ1-1; no clear D gene. The CDR3 consists of 12 residues. V was pared by 0 bases and J by 3 bases, with 5 bases between. Per germline, CDR1 GTSNPN and CDR2 SVGIG (reference sequence). This CDR3 reads CAWSVRDTEAFF. The CDR3 nucleotides read TGTGCCTGGAGTGTACGGGACACTGAAGCTTTCTTT. Using reference TRBV30 and TRBJ1-1 for the parts outside the CDR3, the full variable domain is SQTIHQWPATLVQPVGSPLSLECTVEGTSNPNLYWYRQAAGRGLQLLFYSVGIGQISSEVPQNLSASRPQDRQFILSSKKLLLSDSGFYLCAWSVRDTEAFFGQGTRLTVV.

CDR3 region: CATSRGTTSRETQYF. CDR3 sequence (DNA): TGTGCCACCAGCAGAGGTACTACTAGCCGAGAGACCCAGTACTTC. The rearrangement joins TRBV15 to TRBJ2-5, with D maybe TRBD2 (6 bases). Germline V gene data show CDR1 as LNHNV and CDR2 as YYDKDF (reference sequence). Deletions cut 1 base from V and 4 bases from J, with 13 bases between. The CDR3 consists of 15 residues.

This clonotype was seen a few times. V and J are TRBV3-1 and TRBJ2-7; D call uncertain. V was cut by 1 base and J by 2 bases, with 3 bases left in between. Germline loops: CDR1 LGHDT, CDR2 YNNKEL (reference sequence). The CDR3 is 12 amino acids. CDR3 nucleotides: TGTGCCAGCAGCCAAGTTCCCTACGAGCAGTACTTC. Amino acids: CASSQVPYEQYF.

This CDR3 reads CSARWGFNTGELFF. The CDR3 coding sequence is TGCAGTGCTAGATGGGGATTTAACACCGGGGAGCTGTTTTTT. The rearrangement joins TRBV20-1 to TRBJ2-2, with D uncertain. Germline V gives CDR1 DFQATT, CDR2 SNEGSKA (reference sequence). The CDR3 is 14 residues long. V shed 2 bases and J shed 2 bases, with 9 bases lying between them.

The V call is TRBV20-1, the J call TRBJ2-5, with D possibly being TRBD2 (6 bases). Trimming pared 6 bases from V and 2 bases from J, leaving 13 bases between. CDR3 length: 13 amino acids. Germline V lookup: CDR1 DFQATT, CDR2 SNEGSKA (reference sequence). CDR3 DNA: TGCAGTGCCCCGGGACTGAAACAAGAGACCCAGTACTTC. Translated: CSAPGLKQETQYF.

The chain is built from TRBV5-1 and TRBJ2-1, with 10 bases lining up with TRBD1. V dropped 5 bases and J dropped 5; count of bases not matched to a gene: 10. The CDR3 totals 16 residues. Germline loops: CDR1 SGHRS, CDR2 YFSETQ. CDR3 DNA sequence: TGCGCCAGCAGGGCCTTCGGGACAGGGGCTAACAATGAGCAGTTCTTC. Translated: CASRAFGTGANNEQFF.

V gene TRBV28 combines with J gene TRBJ2-7, with 7 bases identical to TRBD1. This CDR3 region has 13 residues. Germline V gene sequence: CDR1 MDHEN, CDR2 SYDVKM. The V gene end was trimmed by 7 bases and the J gene end by 2 bases; junction bases not matched to a gene: 5. The CDR3 region is CASIPDRAYEQYF. CDR3 nucleotides: TGTGCCAGCATTCCTGACAGGGCCTACGAGCAGTACTTC.

The V call is TRBV2, the J call TRBJ2-3; D is unclear. The CDR3 runs 15 residues. Germline loops: CDR1 SNHLY, CDR2 FYNNEI. Trimming removed 8 bases from V and 0 bases from J, with 15 bases in between. CDR3 coding DNA: TGTGCCAGCGCCTTACTGGTCCCTAGCACAGATACGCAGTATTTT. It encodes CASALLVPSTDTQYF.

This chain links TRBV4-1 with TRBJ2-5, with 9 bases lining up with TRBD2. The CDR3 loop spans 15 amino acids. V shed 3 bases and J 11 bases; nucleotides not matched to a gene: 13. Germline CDR1 MGHRA, CDR2 YSYEKL. The CDR3 reads CASSHTTGLAAEQYF. In DNA, the CDR3 is TGCGCCAGCAGCCACACGACGGGACTAGCTGCAGAGCAGTACTTC.

This chain connects TRBV7-3 to TRBJ1-1, with D maybe TRBD1 (5 bases). Trimming left V 3 bases short and J 5 bases short, with 19 bases between. The CDR3 runs to 16 residues. Per germline, CDR1 SGHTA and CDR2 FQGTGA. The CDR3 protein is CASSLVGGGPGTEAFF. CDR3 sequence (DNA): TGTGCCAGCAGCTTGGTCGGTGGGGGTCCGGGGACTGAAGCTTTCTTT.

V is TRBV20-1 and J is TRBJ1-5; tentatively, D is TRBD1 (6 bases). From germline, CDR1 is DFQATT and CDR2 SNEGSKA (reference sequence). With 1 base removed from V and 0 bases from J, the gap between germline ends came to 7 bases. This CDR3 has 14 residues. In nucleotides, the CDR3 is TGCAGTGCTAGAGCGGACAGTAGCAATCAGCCCCAGCATTTT. Its translation: CSARADSSNQPQHF.

This clonotype was recorded a few times. The chain joins TRBV7-2 to TRBJ2-3; 11 bases are a match to TRBD2. Germline V lookup: CDR1 SGHTA, CDR2 FQGNSA. J gave up 6 bases and V 5 bases, and 4 bases lay outside the gene matches. The CDR3 consists of 14 residues. This chain's CDR3 is CASSRSSGGDTQYF. CDR3 DNA: TGTGCCAGCAGCAGATCTAGCGGGGGGGATACGCAGTATTTT.

This clonotype has ten or more counts. This chain links TRBV3-1 with TRBJ2-5, with 7 bases lining up with TRBD2. Unmatched junction bases numbered 3, after V lost 5 bases and J lost 3 bases. The CDR3 length is 13 residues. CDR1 is LGHDT and CDR2 is YNNKEL in the germline V gene (reference sequence). The CDR3 nucleotides read TGTGCCAGCAGCAGGGGAGGGGAAGAGACCCAGTACTTC. Its protein is CASSRGGEETQYF.

For this clonotype: The germline gene is not matched at one end of the junction; a read error may be the cause. The rearrangement links TRBV4-3 to TRBJ1-2; D not resolved. The V gene's germline CDR1 is LGHNA and CDR2 YSLEER. The length of the CDR3 is 14 residues. As DNA, the CDR3 is TGCACCAGCAGCCAAGAACGTTTGAACTATGGCTACACCTTC. It is translated as CTSSQERLNYGYTF.

This clonotype was seen more than once but under ten times. The V gene is TRBV7-2, the J gene TRBJ2-3; unclear D gene. Trimming left V 1 base short and J 4 bases short, with 12 bases between. Germline V lookup: CDR1 SGHTA, CDR2 FQGNSA. The CDR3 has 15 residues. Written as DNA, the CDR3 is TGTGCCAGCAGCTTAGTATCCCTTACAGCAGATACGCAGTATTTT. This encodes CASSLVSLTADTQYF.

This clonotype was found a few times. The chain combines TRBV7-2 with TRBJ2-5, with D perhaps matching TRBD2 (6 bases). Trimming removed 1 base from V and 0 bases from J, with 12 bases in between. There are 16 residues in the CDR3. Per the germline V gene, CDR1 is SGHTA and CDR2 is FQGNSA. The CDR3 reads CASSLGILANQETQYF. CDR3 nucleotides: TGTGCCAGCAGCTTAGGAATTCTAGCGAACCAAGAGACCCAGTACTTC.

The chain uses TRBV29-1 and TRBJ2-7; D is uncertain. V lost 5 bases and J lost 0, with 8 bases in between. This CDR3 contains 12 residues. The germline V gene encodes CDR1 SQVTM and CDR2 ANQGSEA. The CDR3 here is CSVTALSYEQYF. CDR3 bases: TGCAGCGTTACGGCACTCTCCTACGAGCAGTACTTC.

This clonotype has a handful of counts. The rearrangement joins TRBV7-2 to TRBJ2-5, with D unresolved. Trimming shortened V by 2 bases and J by 5 bases, and 12 bases separated the two germline ends. The CDR3 is 14 amino acids. CDR1 SGHTA and CDR2 FQGNSA come from the germline V gene. DNA of the CDR3: TGTGCCAGCAGCTTACTAGTGAGCGTTGAGACCCAGTACTTC. Amino acids: CASSLLVSVETQYF.

In this sample, this clonotype turned up a few times. V gene TRBV20-1 combines with J gene TRBJ2-7; 10 nucleotides match TRBD1. Germline assignment: CDR1 DFQATT and CDR2 SNEGSKA (reference sequence). The CDR3 contains 13 residues. V lost 6 bases to trimming and J lost 3 bases; unmatched junction nucleotides: 5. The CDR3 loop reads CSARGQGNYEQYF. The CDR3 DNA reads TGCAGTGCCAGGGGACAGGGGAACTACGAGCAGTACTTC.

The chain links TRBV7-9 to TRBJ2-5, with D tentatively TRBD1 or TRBD2 (6 bases each). The J call is uncertain, as TRBJ2-7 better fits the DNA end. CDR3 size: 13 residues. The germline V gene encodes CDR1 SEHNR and CDR2 FQNEAQ (reference sequence). CDR3 amino acids: CASSDTGTHEQYF. The CDR3 DNA follows: TGTGCCAGCAGCGATACAGGGACTCACGAGCAGTACTTC.